Each of the 9 T cell receptor beta chains below was sequenced from the same sample in a study of CD8 T cells in ankylosing spondylitis. TCRdb ran MiXCR on the 5' RACE reads and lists one entry per CDR3 protein. The sample has over 700,000 distinct CDR3 sequences; under 20% are singletons. These TCRs are of unknown antigen specificity. General study points: Seven to nine highly homologous variants formed a TCR beta motif that appeared characteristic of ankylosing spondylitis blood.

Specimen: blood, either unsorted or a sorted T cell fraction (not recorded which). All receptors come from a male donor with ankylosing spondylitis.

A few counts support this clonotype. This chain links TRBV29-1 with TRBJ2-7, with D perhaps assigned TRBD1 or TRBD2 (5 bases each). Per germline, CDR1 SQVTM and CDR2 ANQGSEA. The V gene lost 7 bases and the J gene lost 6 bases, with 16 bases spanning the gap. The CDR3 runs 12 residues. CDR3: CSAGTLGLEQYF. The CDR3 bases are TGCAGCGCCGGGACCCTGGGGCTCGAGCAGTACTTC.

The table lists this clonotype with a few counts. The J gene is TRBJ1-1, the V gene TRBV29-1; no reliable D call. Trimming shortened V by 5 bases and J by 0 bases, and 13 bases separated the two germline ends. The CDR3 has 14 amino acids. From germline, CDR1 is SQVTM and CDR2 ANQGSEA. CDR3 sequence reads: CSVNRAGMNTEAFF. In DNA form, the CDR3 reads TGCAGCGTTAACCGGGCGGGGATGAACACTGAAGCTTTCTTT.

This chain joins TRBV7-2 and TRBJ2-1; no clear D. V was clipped by 5 bases and J by 9 bases, with 20 bases between them. CDR3 length: 15 residues. Germline CDR1 reads SGHTA; CDR2 reads FQGNSA. CDR3 bases: TGTGCCAGCAGCACACTCCCCCAAGGTAGAGCTGAGCAGTTCTTC. Protein: CASSTLPQGRAEQFF.

This clonotype was seen a handful of times. The chain is built from TRBV12-3 or TRBV12-4 and TRBJ2-1, with D unclear. Trimming took 3 bases from V and 4 from J, leaving 10 bases between them. CDR3 size: 14 residues. The CDR3 coding sequence is TGTGCCAGCAGTTTTTTAACCGAATACAATGAGCAGTTCTTC. Amino acids: CASSFLTEYNEQFF.

This clonotype was seen a few times. V usage is TRBV9 and J usage is TRBJ2-3; 7 nucleotides line up with TRBD1. Trimming took 0 bases from V and 2 from J; bases not matched to a gene: 3. The CDR3 sequence is 15 residues long. Germline CDR1 SGDLS, CDR2 YYNGEE. DNA for the CDR3: TGTGCCAGCAGCGTAGGGGGACAGTTCACAGATACGCAGTATTTT. Translated, it gives CASSVGGQFTDTQYF.

The chain has TRBV11-2 and TRBJ2-1, with D possibly being TRBD2 (6 bases). The V gene lost 1 base and the J gene lost 7 bases, with 14 bases spanning the gap. The CDR3 spans 15 residues. Germline values: CDR1 SGHAT, CDR2 FQNNGV. The CDR3 coding sequence is TGTGCCAGCAGCTTAGGGGCCCTAGCGAGAAATGAGCAGTTCTTC. Its translation: CASSLGALARNEQFF.

The rearrangement uses TRBV20-1 and TRBJ1-3, with D possibly being TRBD1 (6 bases). Germline CDR1 and CDR2: DFQATT and SNEGSKA (reference sequence). This CDR3 contains 14 residues. The V end lost 2 bases, the J end lost 4 bases, and 12 bases lay between the germline ends. Here the CDR3 DNA reads TGCAGTGCTAGACCCACAGGGACCGGAAACACCATATATTTT. It encodes CSARPTGTGNTIYF.

This clonotype has a handful of counts. The chain has TRBV12-3 or TRBV12-4 and TRBJ2-5; D may be TRBD2 (5 bases). V gave up 3 bases and J gave up 4 bases, with 15 bases separating them. This CDR3 region has 15 residues. Here the CDR3 DNA reads TGTGCCAGCAGTTTCTTAGGGAGTGTTGGAGAGACCCAGTACTTC. Translated: CASSFLGSVGETQYF.

The gene calls are TRBV7-2 and TRBJ2-1; D unresolved. Germline V gene lookup returns CDR1 SGHTA and CDR2 FQGNSA. The CDR3 spans 15 residues. The ends were cut back, 2 bases at V and 2 bases at J, with 10 bases in the middle. The CDR3 nucleotides are TGTGCCAGCAGCTTATTAGGCTCCACCTACAATGAGCAGTTCTTC. Translating gives CASSLLGSTYNEQFF.